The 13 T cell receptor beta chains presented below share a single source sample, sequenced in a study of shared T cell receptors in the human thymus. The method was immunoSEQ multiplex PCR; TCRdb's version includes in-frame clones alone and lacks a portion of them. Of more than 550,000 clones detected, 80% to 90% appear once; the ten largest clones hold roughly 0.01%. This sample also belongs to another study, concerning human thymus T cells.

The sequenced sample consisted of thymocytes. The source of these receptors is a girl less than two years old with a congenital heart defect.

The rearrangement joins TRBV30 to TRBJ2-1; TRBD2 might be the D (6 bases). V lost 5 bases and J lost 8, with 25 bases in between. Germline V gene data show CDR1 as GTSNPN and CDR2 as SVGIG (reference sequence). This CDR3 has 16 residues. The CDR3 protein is CAWGTPQFTRGDEQFF. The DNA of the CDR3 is TGTGCCTGGGGAACTCCCCAATTTACGCGGGGTGATGAGCAGTTCTTC.

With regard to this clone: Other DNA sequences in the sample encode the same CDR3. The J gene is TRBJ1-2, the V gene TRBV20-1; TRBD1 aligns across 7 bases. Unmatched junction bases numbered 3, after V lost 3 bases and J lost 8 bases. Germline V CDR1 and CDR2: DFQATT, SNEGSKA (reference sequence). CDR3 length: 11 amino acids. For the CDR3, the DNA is TGCAGTGCTAGTACAGGGGACGGCTACACCTTC. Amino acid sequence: CSASTGDGYTF.

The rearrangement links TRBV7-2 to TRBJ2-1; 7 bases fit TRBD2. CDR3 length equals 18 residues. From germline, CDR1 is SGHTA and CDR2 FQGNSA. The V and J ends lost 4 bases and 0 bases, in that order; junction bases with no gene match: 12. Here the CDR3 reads CASSSRYPRTSSYNEQFF. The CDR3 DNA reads TGTGCCAGCAGCTCGCGGTATCCTCGGACTAGCTCCTACAATGAGCAGTTCTTC.

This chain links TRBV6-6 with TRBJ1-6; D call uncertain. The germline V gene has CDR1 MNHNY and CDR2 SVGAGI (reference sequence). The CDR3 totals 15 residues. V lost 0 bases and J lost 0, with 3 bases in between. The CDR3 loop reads CASSYSSSYNSPLHF. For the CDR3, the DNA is TGTGCCAGCAGTTACTCCAGCTCCTATAATTCACCCCTCCACTTT.

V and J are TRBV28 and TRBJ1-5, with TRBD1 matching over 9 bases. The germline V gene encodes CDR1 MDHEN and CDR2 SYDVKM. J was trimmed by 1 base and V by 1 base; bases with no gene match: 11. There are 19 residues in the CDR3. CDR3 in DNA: TGTGCCAGCAGTTTATACGCATGGGACAGGGAGGAGAGCAATCAGCCCCAGCATTTT. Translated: CASSLYAWDREESNQPQHF.

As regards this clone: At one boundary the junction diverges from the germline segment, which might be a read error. CDR3 loop: CASTQGAGSGETQYF. For the CDR3, the DNA is TGTGCTAGCACCCAAGGGGCGGGGTCCGGCGAGACCCAGTACTTC. This chain uses TRBV7-7 with TRBJ2-5; D perhaps matches TRBD2 (6 bases). The CDR3 has 15 residues. In germline, CDR1 is SSHAT, CDR2 FNYEAQ (reference sequence). Full variable domain (remainder filled in from reference TRBV7-7 and TRBJ2-5): GAGVSQSPRYKVTKRGQDVTLRCDPISSHATLYWYQQALGQGPEFLTYFNYEAQPDKSGLPSDRFSAERPEGSISTLTIQRTEQRDSAMYRCASTQGAGSGETQYFGPGTRLLVL.

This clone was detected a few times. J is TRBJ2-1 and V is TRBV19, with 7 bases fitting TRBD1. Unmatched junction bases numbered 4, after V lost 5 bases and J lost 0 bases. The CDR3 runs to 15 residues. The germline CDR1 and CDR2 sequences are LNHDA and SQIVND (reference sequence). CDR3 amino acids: CASSGTGDSYNEQFF. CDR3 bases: TGTGCCAGTAGTGGAACAGGGGACTCCTACAATGAGCAGTTCTTC.

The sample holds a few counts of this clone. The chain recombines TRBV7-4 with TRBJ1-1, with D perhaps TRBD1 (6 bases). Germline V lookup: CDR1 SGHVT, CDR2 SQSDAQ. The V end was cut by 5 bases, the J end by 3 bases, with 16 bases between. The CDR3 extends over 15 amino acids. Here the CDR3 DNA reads TGTGCCAGCAGCGAGAGTCCAGGGGTACACACTGAAGCTTTCTTT. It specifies CASSESPGVHTEAFF.

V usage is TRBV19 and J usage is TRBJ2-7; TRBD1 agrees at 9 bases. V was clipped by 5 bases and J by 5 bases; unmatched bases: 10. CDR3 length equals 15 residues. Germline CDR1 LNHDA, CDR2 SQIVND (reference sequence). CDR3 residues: CASSPGTGGGDEQYF. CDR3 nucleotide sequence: TGTGCCAGTAGTCCAGGTACAGGGGGCGGCGACGAGCAGTACTTC.

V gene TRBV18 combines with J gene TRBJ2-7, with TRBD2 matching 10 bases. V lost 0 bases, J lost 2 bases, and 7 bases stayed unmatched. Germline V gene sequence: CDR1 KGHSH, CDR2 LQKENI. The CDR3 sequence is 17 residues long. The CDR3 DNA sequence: TGTGCCAGCTCACCACCCATGGCTAGCGGGGGCCCCTACGAGCAGTACTTC. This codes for CASSPPMASGGPYEQYF.

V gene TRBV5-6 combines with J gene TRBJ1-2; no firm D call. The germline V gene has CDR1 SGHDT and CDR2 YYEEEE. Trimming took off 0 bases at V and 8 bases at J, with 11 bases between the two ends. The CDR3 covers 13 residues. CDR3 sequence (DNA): TGTGCCAGCAGCTTGGTCCCCACATCGGGCTACACCTTC. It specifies CASSLVPTSGYTF. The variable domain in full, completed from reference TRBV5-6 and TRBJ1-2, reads DAGVTQSPTHLIKTRGQQVTLRCSPKSGHDTVSWYQQALGQGPQFIFQYYEEEERQRGNFPDRFSGHQFPNYSSELNVNALLLGDSALYLCASSLVPTSGYTFGSGTRLTVV.

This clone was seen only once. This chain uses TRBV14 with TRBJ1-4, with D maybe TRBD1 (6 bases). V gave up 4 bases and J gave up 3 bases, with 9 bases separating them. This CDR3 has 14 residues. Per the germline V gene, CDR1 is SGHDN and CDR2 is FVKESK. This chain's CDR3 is CASSRTAANEKLFF. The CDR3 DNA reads TGTGCCAGCAGCCGGACAGCGGCTAATGAAAAACTGTTTTTT.

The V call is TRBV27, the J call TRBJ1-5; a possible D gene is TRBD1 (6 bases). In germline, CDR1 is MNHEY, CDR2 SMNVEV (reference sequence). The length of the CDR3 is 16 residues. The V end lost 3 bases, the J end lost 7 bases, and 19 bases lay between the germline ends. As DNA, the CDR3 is TGTGCCAGCAGTTTGGGGGCCTCATCAAAGGACCAGCCCCAGCATTTT. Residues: CASSLGASSKDQPQHF.